The 7 T cell receptor beta chains reported below all come from one sample, sequenced in a study of T-cell memory formation after mild COVID-19. TCRdb fed the 5' RACE reads into MiXCR, producing one record per CDR3 protein. The sample includes roughly 450,000 distinct CDR3 sequences, roughly 18% of them seen just once. The sequencing sample was made of PBMCs or a T cell subset sorted from them (not recorded which). The receptors originated from a man younger than 35 who had mild COVID-19 (a few samples of this study predate the infection). Cell type and time point are not known.

The chain has TRBV4-2 and TRBJ2-3; 8 bases are a match to TRBD2. The CDR3 is 18 residues long. The J segment lost 2 bases and the V segment lost 1 base, leaving 11 bases of the junction unmatched. Germline V gene data show CDR1 as LGHNA and CDR2 as YNFKEQ. CDR3 nucleotide sequence: TGTGCCAGCAGCCAAGCCGATTCGTCGGGGGGGCCCACAGATACGCAGTATTTT. Its translation is CASSQADSSGGPTDTQYF.

The chain has TRBV4-1 and TRBJ2-2, with TRBD2 as a possible D gene (6 bases). In germline, CDR1 is MGHRA, CDR2 YSYEKL. The CDR3 loop spans 19 amino acids. Trimming removed 0 bases from V and 2 bases from J, with 19 bases in between. The CDR3 DNA sequence: TGCGCCAGCAGCCAAGATCCTAGGAGGGACTGGGCTAACACCGGGGAGCTGTTTTTT. Translating gives CASSQDPRRDWANTGELFF.

The rearrangement links TRBV12-3 or TRBV12-4 to TRBJ1-2; D not certain. The length of the CDR3 is 15 residues. The germline V and J ends were trimmed by 6 bases and 4 bases, with 18 bases remaining between them. CDR3 protein: CASSTWTARPYGYTF. The CDR3 DNA follows: TGTGCCAGCAGCACCTGGACGGCCAGACCCTATGGCTACACCTTC.

J is TRBJ2-1 and V is TRBV7-3, with D perhaps being TRBD1 or TRBD2 (5 bases each). The V gene's germline CDR1 is SGHTA and CDR2 FQGTGA. V lost 8 bases and J lost 10, with 15 bases in between. This CDR3 spans 12 amino acids. CDR3 residues: CASGTSEAEQFF. The CDR3 DNA reads TGTGCCAGCGGGACCTCCGAGGCGGAGCAGTTCTTC.

This chain connects TRBV15 to TRBJ2-3; no definite D call. Germline CDR1 reads LNHNV; CDR2 reads YYDKDF (reference sequence). Trimming stripped 4 bases from V and 6 bases from J, with 8 bases between. This CDR3 region has 12 residues. CDR3 in DNA: TGTGCCACCAGCACCCTAGGGGATACGCAGTATTTT. This sequence encodes CATSTLGDTQYF. Full variable domain (missing parts from reference TRBV15 and TRBJ2-3): DAMVIQNPRYQVTQFGKPVTLSCSQTLNHNVMYWYQQKSSQAPKLLFHYYDKDFNNEADTPDNFQSRRPNTSFCFLDIRSPGLGDTAMYLCATSTLGDTQYFGPGTRLTVL.

This clonotype was counted only a few times. The chain uses TRBV20-1 and TRBJ2-7; 7 bases map to TRBD2. CDR3 length: 13 residues. V lost 3 bases to trimming and J lost 2 bases; unmatched junction nucleotides: 4. Looked up from germline, CDR1 is DFQATT and CDR2 is SNEGSKA (reference sequence). CDR3 in amino acids: CSARPSGPYEQYF. In DNA, the CDR3 is TGCAGTGCTAGGCCTAGCGGCCCCTACGAGCAGTACTTC.

This clonotype came up many times. The chain joins TRBV7-9 to TRBJ2-7; D ambiguous. V was shortened by 5 bases and J by 2 bases, with 10 bases between the two germline ends. This CDR3 region has 13 residues. Germline V gene lookup returns CDR1 SEHNR and CDR2 FQNEAQ (reference sequence). The CDR3 nucleotides read TGTGCCAGCAGCCAAGGAGTCGCCTACGAGCAGTACTTC. As protein: CASSQGVAYEQYF.